The 26 T cell receptor beta chains given below trace back to one sample, sequenced in a study of OX40 agonist ivuxolimab in advanced cancers. Using immunoSEQ multiplex PCR, the repertoire was profiled, and TCRdb retains in-frame clones only, with some absent. The sample contains 55,000 to 80,000 clones, 87% of which appear only once. This sample comprised CD4+ or CD8+ T cells sorted from blood, obtained in a trial of the OX40 agonist ivuxolimab. All receptors come from an adult with an advanced solid tumor such as melanoma, head and neck, liver or kidney cancer.

In DNA form, the CDR3 reads TGTGCCAGCAGCCCCAGGGTGGCTACGGAAAAACTGTTTTTT. Amino acid sequence: CASSPRVATEKLFF. The chain links TRBV6-1 to TRBJ1-4; weak D call: TRBD1 (5 bases). Trimming took 6 bases from V and 8 from J, leaving 16 bases between them. This CDR3 is 14 amino acids long. Germline assignment: CDR1 MNHNS and CDR2 SASEGT.

This clone was observed once. The gene calls are TRBV6-6 and TRBJ2-1; maybe TRBD1 (6 bases). There are 16 residues in the CDR3. Trimming stripped 5 bases from V and 3 bases from J, with 17 bases between. Germline CDR1 is MNHNY and CDR2 is SVGAGI (reference sequence). This chain's CDR3 is CASSLQGPDNYNEQFF. Here the CDR3 DNA reads TGTGCCAGCAGTCTTCAGGGGCCAGATAACTACAATGAGCAGTTCTTC.

This clone was detected once. The chain recombines TRBV5-4 with TRBJ1-4; perhaps TRBD1 as D (6 bases). V shed 0 bases and J shed 3 bases, with 9 bases lying between them. The germline V gene encodes CDR1 SGHNT and CDR2 YYREEE (reference sequence). This CDR3 is 15 amino acids long. The CDR3 loop is CASSLGGASNEKLFF. CDR3 bases: TGTGCCAGCAGCTTGGGGGGGGCCTCTAATGAAAAACTGTTTTTT.

The chain employs TRBV7-8 and TRBJ1-2, with 11 bases aligning to TRBD1. V dropped 1 base and J dropped 5; count of bases not matched to a gene: 9. This CDR3 has 17 amino acids. Germline CDR1 and CDR2: SGHVS and FQNEAQ. The CDR3 region is CASSLGLPGTGGYGYTF. The CDR3 DNA reads TGTGCCAGCAGCTTAGGGCTCCCCGGGACAGGGGGATATGGCTACACCTTC.

The rearrangement links TRBV6-1 to TRBJ1-1; no reliable D call. Germline V gene sequence: CDR1 MNHNS, CDR2 SASEGT. V was pared by 6 bases and J by 2 bases, with 13 bases between. This CDR3 comprises 14 residues. CDR3 DNA: TGTGCCAGCAGACCCCATATATCCAACACTGAAGCTTTCTTT. It codes for CASRPHISNTEAFF.

The chain is built from TRBV28 and TRBJ2-4, with 14 bases matching TRBD2. The CDR3 covers 21 residues. Germline CDR1 MDHEN, CDR2 SYDVKM. J lost 1 base, V lost 6 bases, and 17 bases had no gene match. CDR3 bases: TGTGCCAGCAGCCCTGGACTAGCGGGGGGAACGCTCGTCTACGCCAAAAACATTCAGTACTTC. This sequence encodes CASSPGLAGGTLVYAKNIQYF.

V is TRBV9 and J is TRBJ1-2; no definite D call. Germline V CDR1 and CDR2: SGDLS, YYNGEE. V was pared by 1 base and J by 6 bases, with 16 bases between. This CDR3 region has 15 residues. This chain's CDR3 is CASSVPPQGFDGYTF. The DNA of the CDR3 is TGTGCCAGCAGCGTACCCCCTCAAGGGTTCGATGGCTACACCTTC.

The gene calls are TRBV7-8 and TRBJ1-5, with TRBD1 matching 7 bases. Germline V gives CDR1 SGHVS, CDR2 FQNEAQ. This CDR3 comprises 16 residues. Losses at the gene ends were 6 bases for V and 4 bases for J; bases not matched to a gene: 12. CDR3 protein: CASSLTTGVGNQPQHF. The CDR3 DNA follows: TGTGCCAGCAGTTTAACTACAGGGGTAGGGAATCAGCCCCAGCATTTT.

The CDR3 reads CASTLWGNEKLFF. CDR3 in DNA: TGTGCCAGCACCCTCTGGGGGAATGAAAAACTGTTTTTT. V gene TRBV7-9 combines with J gene TRBJ1-4; maybe TRBD1 (5 bases). CDR3 size: 13 residues. From germline, CDR1 is SEHNR and CDR2 FQNEAQ (reference sequence). V was clipped by 7 bases and J by 5 bases, with 11 bases between them. The whole variable domain, filled in from reference TRBV7-9 and TRBJ1-4, reads DTGVSQNPRHKITKRGQNVTFRCDPISEHNRLYWYRQTLGQGPEFLTYFQNEAQLEKSRLLSDRFSAERPKGSFSTLEIQRTEQGDSAMYLCASTLWGNEKLFFGSGTQLSVL.

V gene TRBV20-1 combines with J gene TRBJ2-5; 7 nucleotides agree with TRBD1. The germline V gene has CDR1 DFQATT and CDR2 SNEGSKA (reference sequence). This CDR3 spans 11 amino acids. V lost 7 bases, J lost 5 bases, and 4 bases stayed unmatched. The CDR3 spells CSDYRGETQYF. The DNA for the CDR3 is TGCAGTGACTACAGGGGCGAGACCCAGTACTTC.

J is TRBJ1-2 and V is TRBV6-5; D is perhaps TRBD1 (5 bases). This CDR3 contains 14 residues. Germline-derived CDR1 and CDR2 are MNHEY and SVGAGI. V lost 5 bases and J lost 4, with 14 bases in between. CDR3 sequence (DNA): TGTGCCAGCAGTAGATCCAGGGCTGGCTATGGCTACACCTTC. Its protein product is CASSRSRAGYGYTF.

This chain joins TRBV5-1 and TRBJ1-1; D is uncertain. The germline V gene encodes CDR1 SGHRS and CDR2 YFSETQ. The CDR3 length is 13 residues. The V end was cut by 6 bases, the J end by 1 base, with 10 bases between. The CDR3 DNA reads TGCGCCAGCAAGGAGGGAGAGAACACTGAAGCTTTCTTT. Protein sequence: CASKEGENTEAFF.

The rearrangement uses TRBV5-4 and TRBJ1-6; possibly TRBD1 for D (5 bases). V was pared by 2 bases and J by 6 bases, with 15 bases between. Germline values: CDR1 SGHNT, CDR2 YYREEE (reference sequence). CDR3 size: 16 residues. CDR3 sequence (DNA): TGTGCCAGCAGCTTCGTCGGGACCCAGGGTAATTCACCCCTCCACTTT. Translated, it gives CASSFVGTQGNSPLHF.

The chain carries TRBV7-2 and TRBJ2-5, with D hard to call. Deletions cut 0 bases from V and 3 bases from J, with 8 bases between. CDR1 and CDR2 from the germline V gene are SGHTA and FQGNSA. The CDR3 is 14 residues long. CDR3 DNA: TGTGCCAGCAGCTTAGCGGGATACGAAGAGACCCAGTACTTC. It yields the protein CASSLAGYEETQYF.

V is TRBV27 and J is TRBJ2-2, with a weak D call TRBD2 (6 bases). The germline CDR1 and CDR2 sequences are MNHEY and SMNVEV (reference sequence). This CDR3 spans 16 amino acids. Trimming stripped 0 bases from V and 0 bases from J, with 8 bases between. The CDR3 DNA is TGTGCCAGCAGTTTATCTTCTAGCGCGAACACCGGGGAGCTGTTTTTT. Translation: CASSLSSSANTGELFF.

The chain carries TRBV18 and TRBJ1-5; a possible D gene is TRBD1 (5 bases). V gave up 3 bases and J gave up 3 bases, with 9 bases separating them. There are 14 residues in the CDR3. Germline V gene data show CDR1 as KGHSH and CDR2 as LQKENI. CDR3 bases: TGTGCCAGCTCACCCCAGGGTACCAATCAGCCCCAGCATTTT. Protein product: CASSPQGTNQPQHF.

This clone has a single count. This CDR3 is also generated by other DNA sequences in the sample. The chain employs TRBV5-4 and TRBJ2-3; D gene ambiguous. Trimming shortened V by 1 base and J by 0 bases, and 0 bases separated the two germline ends. The CDR3 contains 12 residues. Germline CDR1 reads SGHNT; CDR2 reads YYREEE (reference sequence). The CDR3 DNA follows: TGTGCCAGCAGCTTGAGCACAGATACGCAGTATTTT. Protein: CASSLSTDTQYF.

The rearrangement uses TRBV30 and TRBJ1-5; tentative D call: TRBD1 (6 bases). The CDR3 extends over 14 amino acids. Deletions cut 4 bases from V and 7 bases from J, with 17 bases between. The germline gives CDR1 GTSNPN, CDR2 SVGIG (reference sequence). CDR3 DNA sequence: TGTGCCTGGACAGCTTCGGGGGGCCGGCAGCCCCAGCATTTT. Residues: CAWTASGGRQPQHF.

The J gene is TRBJ2-5, the V gene TRBV7-9; maybe TRBD1 (5 bases). The CDR3 runs 13 residues. Trimming stripped 5 bases from V and 5 bases from J, with 12 bases between. The germline CDR1 and CDR2 sequences are SEHNR and FQNEAQ (reference sequence). The CDR3 spells CASSLQGVETQYF. The CDR3 DNA reads TGTGCCAGCAGCCTCCAGGGTGTGGAGACCCAGTACTTC.

The V call is TRBV6-5, the J call TRBJ1-6; 8 bases are a match to TRBD1. The CDR3 consists of 15 residues. Germline loops: CDR1 MNHEY, CDR2 SVGAGI. Trimming took 8 bases from V and 9 from J; bases not matched to a gene: 12. Here the CDR3 DNA reads TGTGCCAGCCATGATGGGCAGGGGGCCAGTTCACCCCTCCACTTT. As protein: CASHDGQGASSPLHF.

The J gene is TRBJ2-2, the V gene TRBV6-1; 10 positions agree with TRBD1. After removal of 5 bases from V and 5 bases from J, the junction contained 5 bases not matched to a gene. Germline assignment: CDR1 MNHNS and CDR2 SASEGT. This CDR3 is 15 amino acids long. The CDR3 DNA sequence: TGTGCCAGCAGTCTCCGGACAGGGGGAACCGGGGAGCTGTTTTTT. Translated: CASSLRTGGTGELFF.

The V and J genes are TRBV14 and TRBJ2-7; D remains ambiguous. There are 11 residues in the CDR3. V lost 1 base to trimming and J lost 6 bases, with 4 bases between them. CDR1 SGHDN and CDR2 FVKESK come from the germline V gene. The CDR3 spells CASSQGGEQYF. For the CDR3, the DNA is TGTGCCAGCAGCCAAGGTGGCGAGCAGTACTTC. The full variable domain, its missing parts supplied by reference TRBV14 and TRBJ2-7, is EAGVTQFPSHSVIEKGQTVTLRCDPISGHDNLYWYRRVMGKEIKFLLHFVKESKQDESGMPNNRFLAERTGGTYSTLKVQPAELEDSGVYFCASSQGGEQYFGPGTRLTVT.

This clone was counted only a few times. The chain is built from TRBV5-1 and TRBJ2-3; weak D call: TRBD2 (6 bases). This CDR3 is 14 amino acids long. Germline CDR1 and CDR2: SGHRS and YFSETQ. V was pared by 3 bases and J by 3 bases, with 11 bases between. CDR3 sequence reads: CASSSGVETDTQYF. The CDR3 DNA reads TGCGCCAGCAGCTCGGGGGTGGAGACAGATACGCAGTATTTT.

This chain links TRBV7-8 with TRBJ1-1, with TRBD1 matching over 9 bases. The CDR3 consists of 14 residues. The junction had 7 bases not matched to a gene; V was cut back by 1 base and J by 10 bases. Germline V CDR1 and CDR2: SGHVS, FQNEAQ. The CDR3 loop reads CASSLGRTGGPAFF. The CDR3 nucleotides read TGTGCCAGCAGCTTAGGTCGTACAGGGGGCCCAGCTTTCTTT.

J is TRBJ2-6 and V is TRBV5-1, with a weak D call TRBD1 (6 bases). The V and J ends lost 3 bases and 2 bases respectively, with 9 bases between them. Germline values: CDR1 SGHRS, CDR2 YFSETQ. The CDR3 sequence is 15 residues long. The CDR3 nucleotides read TGCGCCAGCAGCTGGAACAGGGCTGGGGCCAACGTCCTGACTTTC. Residues: CASSWNRAGANVLTF. Drawing the rest from reference TRBV5-1 and TRBJ2-6, the complete variable domain is KAGVTQTPRYLIKTRGQQVTLSCSPISGHRSVSWYQQTPGQGLQFLFEYFSETQRNKGNFPGRFSGRQFSNSRSEMNVSTLELGDSALYLCASSWNRAGANVLTFGAGSRLTVL.

The chain links TRBV11-2 to TRBJ1-2; 11 bases are a match to TRBD1. Germline trimming cut 1 base from V and 5 bases from J; bases unmatched to any gene: 0. CDR1 is SGHAT, CDR2 FQNNGV, per germline. CDR3 length equals 14 residues. The CDR3 is CASSLGDRGYGYTF. CDR3 coding DNA: TGTGCCAGCAGCTTAGGGGACAGGGGGTATGGCTACACCTTC.